Sequencing of this TCR beta chain was carried out in a study of brain T cells in children with intractable seizures. V shed 4 bases and J 6 bases; nucleotides not matched to a gene: 4. CDR1 is SGHNT, CDR2 YYREEE, per germline (reference sequence). This CDR3 is built from 13 residues. Surgery cases with the highest brain T cell transcript signatures were chosen for sequencing. Patients received at least one anti-epileptic drug before surgery. The assay was immunoSEQ multiplex PCR, and TCRdb's table has in-frame clones only and misses some. The sample includes 80,000 or so clones, about 90% of them seen just once. Study results and limitations: Viral specificity was inferred only from CDR3 similarity; HCMV serostatus was unknown. Pre-surgery blood may have been undersampled, hiding some clones.

Regarding this clone: Antigen specificity is unknown.

This clonotype originated in a girl aged 2-10 years with Rasmussen encephalitis and intractable seizures. The chain is built from TRBV5-4 and TRBJ2-3; 8 bases match TRBD1. The sequencing used peripheral blood, collected at surgery. This CDR3 is CASSLRQGDTQYF. The CDR3 DNA reads TGTGCCAGCAGCCTACGACAGGGGGATACGCAGTATTTT.